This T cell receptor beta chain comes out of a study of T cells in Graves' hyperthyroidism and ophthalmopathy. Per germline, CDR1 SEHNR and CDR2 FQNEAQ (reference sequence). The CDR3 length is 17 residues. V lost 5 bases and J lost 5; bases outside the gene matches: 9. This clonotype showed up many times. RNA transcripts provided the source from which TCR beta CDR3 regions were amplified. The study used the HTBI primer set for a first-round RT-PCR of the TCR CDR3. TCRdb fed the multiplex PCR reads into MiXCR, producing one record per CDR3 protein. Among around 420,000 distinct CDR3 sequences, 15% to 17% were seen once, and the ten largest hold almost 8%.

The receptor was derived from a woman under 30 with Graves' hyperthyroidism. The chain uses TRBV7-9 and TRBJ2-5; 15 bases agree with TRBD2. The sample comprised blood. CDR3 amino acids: CASSPRTSGRVEETQYF. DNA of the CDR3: TGTGCCAGCAGCCCCAGGACTAGCGGGAGGGTCGAGGAGACCCAGTACTTC.